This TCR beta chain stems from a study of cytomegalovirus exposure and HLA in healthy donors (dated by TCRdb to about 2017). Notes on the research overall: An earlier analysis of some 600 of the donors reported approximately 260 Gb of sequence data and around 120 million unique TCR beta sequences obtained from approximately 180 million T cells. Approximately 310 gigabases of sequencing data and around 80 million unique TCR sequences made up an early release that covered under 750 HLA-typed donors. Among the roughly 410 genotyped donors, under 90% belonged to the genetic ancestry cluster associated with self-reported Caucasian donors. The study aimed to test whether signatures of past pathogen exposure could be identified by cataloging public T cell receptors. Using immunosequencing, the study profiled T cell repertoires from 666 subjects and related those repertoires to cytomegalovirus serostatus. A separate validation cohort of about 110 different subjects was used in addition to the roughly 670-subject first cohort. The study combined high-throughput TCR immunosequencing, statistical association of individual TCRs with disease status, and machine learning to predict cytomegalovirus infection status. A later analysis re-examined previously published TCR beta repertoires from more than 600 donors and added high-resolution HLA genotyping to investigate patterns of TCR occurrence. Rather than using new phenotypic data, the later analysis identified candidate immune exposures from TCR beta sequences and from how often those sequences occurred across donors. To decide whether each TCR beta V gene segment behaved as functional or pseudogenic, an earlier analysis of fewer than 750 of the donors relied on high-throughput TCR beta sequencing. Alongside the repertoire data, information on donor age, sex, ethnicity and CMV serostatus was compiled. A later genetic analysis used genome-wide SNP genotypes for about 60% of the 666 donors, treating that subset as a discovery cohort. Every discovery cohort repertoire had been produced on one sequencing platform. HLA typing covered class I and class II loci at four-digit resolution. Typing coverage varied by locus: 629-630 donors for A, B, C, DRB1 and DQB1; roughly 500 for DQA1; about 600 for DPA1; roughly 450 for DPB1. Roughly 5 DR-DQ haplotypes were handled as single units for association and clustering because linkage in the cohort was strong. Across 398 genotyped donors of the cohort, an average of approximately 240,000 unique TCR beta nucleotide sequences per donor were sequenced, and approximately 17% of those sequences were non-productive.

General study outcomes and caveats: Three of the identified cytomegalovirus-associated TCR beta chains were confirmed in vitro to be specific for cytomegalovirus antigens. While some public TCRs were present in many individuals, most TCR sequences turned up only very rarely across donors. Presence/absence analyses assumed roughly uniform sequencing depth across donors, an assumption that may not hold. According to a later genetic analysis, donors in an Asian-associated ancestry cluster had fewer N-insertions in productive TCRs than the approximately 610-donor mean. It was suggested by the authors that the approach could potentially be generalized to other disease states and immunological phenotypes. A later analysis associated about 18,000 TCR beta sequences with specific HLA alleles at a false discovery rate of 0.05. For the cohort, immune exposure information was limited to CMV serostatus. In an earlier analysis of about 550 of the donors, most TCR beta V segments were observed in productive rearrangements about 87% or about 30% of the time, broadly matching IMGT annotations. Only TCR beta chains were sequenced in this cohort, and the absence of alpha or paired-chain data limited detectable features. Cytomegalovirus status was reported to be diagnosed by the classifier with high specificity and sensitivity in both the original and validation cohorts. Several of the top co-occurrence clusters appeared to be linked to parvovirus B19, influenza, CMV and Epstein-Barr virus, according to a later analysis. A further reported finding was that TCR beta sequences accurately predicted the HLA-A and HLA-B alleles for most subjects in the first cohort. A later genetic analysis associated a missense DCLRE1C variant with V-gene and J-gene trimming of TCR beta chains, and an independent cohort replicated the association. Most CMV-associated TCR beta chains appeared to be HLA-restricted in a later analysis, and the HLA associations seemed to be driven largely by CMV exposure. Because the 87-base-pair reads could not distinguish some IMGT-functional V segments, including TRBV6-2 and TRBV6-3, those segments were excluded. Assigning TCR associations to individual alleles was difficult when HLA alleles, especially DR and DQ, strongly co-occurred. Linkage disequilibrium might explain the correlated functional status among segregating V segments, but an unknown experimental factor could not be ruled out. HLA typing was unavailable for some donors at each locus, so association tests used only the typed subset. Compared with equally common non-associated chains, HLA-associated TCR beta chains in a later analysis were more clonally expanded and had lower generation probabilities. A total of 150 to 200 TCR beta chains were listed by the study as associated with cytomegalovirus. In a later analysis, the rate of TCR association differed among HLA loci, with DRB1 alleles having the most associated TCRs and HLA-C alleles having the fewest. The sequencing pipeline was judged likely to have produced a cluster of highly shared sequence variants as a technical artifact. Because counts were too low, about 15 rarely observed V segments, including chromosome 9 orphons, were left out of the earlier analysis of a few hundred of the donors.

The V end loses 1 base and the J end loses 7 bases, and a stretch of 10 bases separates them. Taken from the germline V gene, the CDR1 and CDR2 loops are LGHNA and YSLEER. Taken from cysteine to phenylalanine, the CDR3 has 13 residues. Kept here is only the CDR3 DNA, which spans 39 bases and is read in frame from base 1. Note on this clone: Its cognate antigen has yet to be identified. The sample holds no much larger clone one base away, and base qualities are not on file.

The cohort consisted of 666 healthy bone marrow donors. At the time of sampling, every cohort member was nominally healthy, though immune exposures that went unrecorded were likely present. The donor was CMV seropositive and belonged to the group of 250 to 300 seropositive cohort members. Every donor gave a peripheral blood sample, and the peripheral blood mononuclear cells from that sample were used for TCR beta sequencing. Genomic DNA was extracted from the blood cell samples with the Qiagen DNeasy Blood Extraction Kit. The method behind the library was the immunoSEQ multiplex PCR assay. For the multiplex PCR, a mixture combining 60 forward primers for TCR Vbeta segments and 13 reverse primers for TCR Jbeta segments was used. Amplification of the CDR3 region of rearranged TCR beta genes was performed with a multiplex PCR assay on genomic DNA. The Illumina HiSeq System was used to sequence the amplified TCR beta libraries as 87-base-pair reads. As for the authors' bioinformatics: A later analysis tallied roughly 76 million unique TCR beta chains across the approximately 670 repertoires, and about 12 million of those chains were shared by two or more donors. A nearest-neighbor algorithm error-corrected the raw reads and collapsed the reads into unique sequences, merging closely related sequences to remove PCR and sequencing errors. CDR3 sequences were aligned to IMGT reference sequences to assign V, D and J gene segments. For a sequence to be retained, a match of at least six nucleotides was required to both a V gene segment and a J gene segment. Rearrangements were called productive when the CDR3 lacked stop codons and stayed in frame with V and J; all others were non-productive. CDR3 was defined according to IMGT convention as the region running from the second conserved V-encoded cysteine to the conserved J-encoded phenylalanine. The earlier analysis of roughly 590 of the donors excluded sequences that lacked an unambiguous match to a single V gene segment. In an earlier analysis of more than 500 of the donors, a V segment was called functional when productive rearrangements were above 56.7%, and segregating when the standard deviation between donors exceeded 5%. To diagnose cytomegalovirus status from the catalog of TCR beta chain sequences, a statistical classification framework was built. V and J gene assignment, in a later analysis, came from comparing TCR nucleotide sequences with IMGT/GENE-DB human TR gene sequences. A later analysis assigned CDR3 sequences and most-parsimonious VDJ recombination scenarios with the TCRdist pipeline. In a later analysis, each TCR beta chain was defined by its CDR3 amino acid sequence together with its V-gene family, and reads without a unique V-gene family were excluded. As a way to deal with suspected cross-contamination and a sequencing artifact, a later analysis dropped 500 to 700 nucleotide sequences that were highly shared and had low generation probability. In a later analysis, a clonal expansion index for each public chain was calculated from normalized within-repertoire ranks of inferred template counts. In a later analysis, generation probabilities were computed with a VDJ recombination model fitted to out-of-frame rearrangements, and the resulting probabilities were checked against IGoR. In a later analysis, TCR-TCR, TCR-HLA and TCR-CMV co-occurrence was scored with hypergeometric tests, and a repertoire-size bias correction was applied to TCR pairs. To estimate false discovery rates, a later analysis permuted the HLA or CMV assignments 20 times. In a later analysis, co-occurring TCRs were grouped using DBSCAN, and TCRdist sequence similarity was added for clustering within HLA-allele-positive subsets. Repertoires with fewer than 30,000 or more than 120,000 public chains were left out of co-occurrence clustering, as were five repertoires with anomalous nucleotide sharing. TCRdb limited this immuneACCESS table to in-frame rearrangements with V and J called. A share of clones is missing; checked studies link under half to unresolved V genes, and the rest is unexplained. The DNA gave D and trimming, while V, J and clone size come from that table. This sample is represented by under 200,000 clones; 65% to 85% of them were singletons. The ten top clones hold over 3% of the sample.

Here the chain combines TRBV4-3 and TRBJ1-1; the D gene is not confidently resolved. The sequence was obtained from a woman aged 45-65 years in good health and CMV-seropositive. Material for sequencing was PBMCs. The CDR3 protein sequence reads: CASSQAETGEAFF. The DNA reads TGCGCCAGCAGCCAAGCGGAGACGGGTGAAGCTTTCTTT.